This is a list of T cell receptor beta chains from one sample in a study of identical twins. TCRdb reprocessed the 5' RACE reads via MiXCR and lists one record per CDR3 protein. The sample has 450,000 to 600,000 distinct CDR3 sequences, 20% to 25% seen once. The sample also formed part of further work on yellow fever vaccine responses in identical twins.

The source material was CD4+ T cells sorted from blood. The receptors shown here come from a woman under 30 in good health. The CDR3 runs from the conserved cysteine through the conserved F or W. A D gene is named only where the DNA matches it firmly. A clone size is listed for some rows: how often the clone was seen (once, few, many), or a class if it is expanded.

size,V,J,length,D,DNA,CDR3
.,TRBV9,TRBJ2-2,15,TRBD2,TGTGCCAGCATGAGGGGACTAACGAACACCGGGGAGCTGTTTTTT,CASMRGLTNTGELFF
few,TRBV3-1,TRBJ2-1,17,TRBD2,TGTGCCAGCAGCCAAGATAGGCTAGCGGAGATGGCTGTTGAGCAGTTCTTC,CASSQDRLAEMAVEQFF
.,TRBV7-3,TRBJ2-1,15,TRBD2,TGTGCCAGCAGCTCAGGACTAGCGGAAAACAATGAGCAGTTCTTC,CASSSGLAENNEQFF
.,TRBV20-1,TRBJ1-1,12,.,TGCAGTGCTAGGTGGGGTGGAACTGAAGCTTTCTTT,CSARWGGTEAFF
few,TRBV29-1,TRBJ1-1,13,.,TGCATCGCAGAAGGGAATGTGAACACTGAAGCTTTCTTT,CIAEGNVNTEAFF
.,TRBV7-2,TRBJ2-4,14,.,TGTGCCAGCAGCTTAGAGCCCCGGATGAACATTCAGTACTTC,CASSLEPRMNIQYF
few,TRBV3-1,TRBJ1-1,13,TRBD1,TGTGCCAGCAGCCCGGGACAGGGAAGGGAAGCTTTCTTT,CASSPGQGREAFF
once,TRBV20-1,TRBJ2-1,15,TRBD2,TGCAGTGCTAGAGGCAAAGCGGGATTCGCCAATGAGCAGTTCTTC,CSARGKAGFANEQFF
few,TRBV27,TRBJ2-1,13,TRBD1,TGTGCCAGCAGGGAGACAGGGCTGCATGAGCAGTTCTTC,CASRETGLHEQFF
few,TRBV20-1,TRBJ1-2,14,.,TGCAGTGCTGGCGGGACACTAACTAACTATGGCTACACCTTC,CSAGGTLTNYGYTF
.,TRBV12-3/TRBV12-4,TRBJ2-1,14,.,TGTGCCAGCAGTTCCGATGTAGAGTACAATGAGCAGTTCTTC,CASSSDVEYNEQFF
.,TRBV2,TRBJ2-3,14,TRBD2,TGTGCCAGCTTACTAGCGGAAGCCACAGATACGCAGTATTTT,CASLLAEATDTQYF
.,TRBV27,TRBJ2-7,16,.,TGTGCCAGCAGTTTATCGGGGGGTTTGTTTATGTACGAGCAGTACTTC,CASSLSGGLFMYEQYF